Listed below are T cell receptor beta chains from one sample, sequenced in a study of identical twins. TCRdb re-derived calls from the 5' RACE reads in MiXCR, one entry per CDR3 protein. This sample has around 960,000 distinct CDR3 sequences, with about 12% found just once. The same specimen was also included in a second study, on yellow fever vaccine responses in identical twins.

Sequencing was done on a sample of PBMCs. The receptors here all came from a woman aged 18 to 35 in good health. The CDR3 runs from the conserved cysteine through the conserved F or W. D genes are given only for firm matches. Rows give clone size only sometimes, using once, few, many, or a class for an expanded clone.

>few|TRBV20-1|TRBJ2-1|TRBD1
CSGWTGKTEQFF
TGCAGCGGGTGGACAGGGAAAACGGAGCAGTTCTTC
>NA|TRBV7-8|TRBJ2-2|NA
CASSKGTFDTGELFF
TGTGCCAGCAGCAAAGGGACTTTCGACACCGGGGAGCTGTTTTTT
>few|TRBV4-1|TRBJ1-1|NA
CASSQGRGASSEAFF
TGCGCCAGCAGCCAAGGGCGGGGGGCTTCGAGTGAAGCTTTCTTT
>NA|TRBV28|TRBJ2-7|TRBD2
CASSFPTSGSGSYEQYF
TGTGCCAGCAGTTTTCCTACTAGCGGGAGCGGCTCCTACGAGCAGTACTTC
>many|TRBV9|TRBJ1-1|NA
CASSPSPAGTTEAFF
TGTGCCAGCAGCCCGAGCCCTGCCGGTACCACTGAAGCTTTCTTT
>few|TRBV4-1|TRBJ2-5|NA
CASSQDLARRETQYF
TGCGCCAGCAGCCAAGATTTGGCTAGAAGGGAGACCCAGTACTTC
>NA|TRBV11-2|TRBJ1-2|TRBD1
CASSLGGDSYGYTF
TGTGCCAGCAGCCTTGGGGGGGACAGCTATGGCTACACCTTC
>NA|TRBV10-3|TRBJ2-7|NA
CAISAVVGEQYF
TGTGCCATCAGTGCCGTGGTCGGCGAGCAGTACTTC
>few|TRBV27|TRBJ2-3|NA
CASSLVWSLPDTQYF
TGTGCCAGCAGTTTAGTTTGGAGCTTACCAGATACGCAGTATTTT
>few|TRBV20-1|TRBJ2-1|NA
CSANRGFNEQFF
TGCAGTGCTAACAGAGGTTTCAATGAGCAGTTCTTC
>few|TRBV10-3|TRBJ2-1|TRBD2
CAISPTSGKYNEQFF
TGTGCCATCAGTCCGACTAGCGGGAAGTACAATGAGCAGTTCTTC
>few|TRBV5-1|TRBJ1-1|NA
CASSPLFGLGNTEAFF
TGCGCCAGCAGCCCCCTTTTTGGTTTAGGGAACACTGAAGCTTTCTTT
>few|TRBV28|TRBJ2-3|TRBD2
CASGPSGLAGGRPDTQYF
TGTGCCAGCGGACCCTCGGGACTAGCGGGAGGGAGGCCAGATACGCAGTATTTT
>NA|TRBV24-1|TRBJ2-3|TRBD1
CATSDHDRGSQYF
TGTGCCACCAGTGACCACGACAGGGGGTCGCAGTATTTT
>few|TRBV2|TRBJ2-1|NA
CASRTGEAYEQFF
TGTGCCAGCAGGACAGGCGAGGCCTATGAGCAGTTCTTC
>NA|TRBV28|TRBJ1-6|NA
CASSFRGMAYNSPLHF
TGTGCCAGCAGTTTTAGGGGAATGGCCTATAATTCACCCCTCCACTTT
>few|TRBV15|TRBJ1-2|NA
CATSKGGGYTF
TGTGCCACCAGCAAAGGGGGTGGCTACACCTTC
>many|TRBV11-2|TRBJ2-2|TRBD2
CASNPWPREGTGELFF
TGTGCCAGCAATCCCTGGCCCAGGGAGGGCACCGGGGAGCTGTTTTTT
>NA|TRBV11-2|TRBJ2-3|TRBD1
CASSLERDRDTQYF
TGTGCCAGCAGCTTAGAACGGGACAGGGATACGCAGTATTTT